A single sample gave rise to the 7 T cell receptor beta chains below, sequenced in a study of blood T cells in healthy people across ages. It was with a sample-barcoded 5' primer and a J-beta primer mix that a second PCR of roughly 7 to 12 cycles was run. Using its own MiXCR run on the 5' RACE reads, TCRdb lists one record per CDR3 protein. The table has about 1.8 million distinct CDR3 sequences, roughly 52% seen once. The specimen was blood. The receptors originated from a woman aged 40 to 55 in good health.

In regard to this clonotype: Mismatch with germline at one junction end may stem from a read error. The chain carries TRBV29-1 and TRBJ2-3; maybe TRBD1 (6 bases). CDR1 SQVTM and CDR2 ANQGSEA come from the germline V gene. The CDR3 length is 12 residues. The CDR3 region has the DNA TGCAGCGCAAGGACAGACACAGATACGCGGTATTTT. Translation: CSARTDTDTRYF.

The rearrangement links TRBV20-1 to TRBJ2-7; D gene unclear. The germline CDR1 and CDR2 sequences are DFQATT and SNEGSKA (reference sequence). The CDR3 covers 8 residues. The CDR3 DNA reads as TGCAGCGCCTACGAGCAGTACTTC. Amino acids: CSAYEQYF.

V gene TRBV20-1 combines with J gene TRBJ2-3, with 7 bases aligning to TRBD1. V dropped 5 bases and J dropped 4; count of bases not matched to a gene: 9. Per the germline V gene, CDR1 is DFQATT and CDR2 is SNEGSKA (reference sequence). The CDR3 has 14 residues. This chain's CDR3 is CSAGTVVWSDTQYF. The CDR3 coding sequence is TGCAGTGCTGGGACAGTGGTCTGGTCAGATACGCAGTATTTT.

CDR3 protein: CASGLGAQYEQYF. The DNA of the CDR3 is TGTGCTAGTGGTTTAGGGGCGCAATACGAGCAGTACTTC. This sequence joins TRBV12-5 and TRBJ2-7; D possibly corresponds to TRBD1 (5 bases). The V gene lost 3 bases and the J gene lost 4 bases, with 10 bases spanning the gap. The CDR3 extends over 13 amino acids. The germline V gene encodes CDR1 LGHNT and CDR2 FRNRAP.

The CDR3 DNA is TGTGCCAGCAGGGGACTAGCGGTTGAGCAGTTCTTC. Its translation is CASRGLAVEQFF. The V call is TRBV6-2 or TRBV6-3, the J call TRBJ2-1, with 11 nucleotides matching TRBD2. After removal of 6 bases from V and 9 bases from J, the junction contained 1 base not matched to a gene. This CDR3 contains 12 residues. Germline V CDR1 and CDR2: MNHEY, SVGEGT.

V and J are TRBV4-3 and TRBJ2-1; D remains ambiguous. The V gene lost 8 bases and the J gene lost 6 bases, with 8 bases spanning the gap. The germline V gene has CDR1 LGHNA and CDR2 YSLEER. The CDR3 covers 11 residues. CDR3 DNA: TGCGCCAGCGCCCAAGGCAATGAGCAGTTCTTC. Translated: CASAQGNEQFF.

V is TRBV20-1 and J is TRBJ2-3, with no clear D. Germline lookup yields CDR1 DFQATT and CDR2 SNEGSKA (reference sequence). The V end lost 3 bases, the J end lost 6 bases, and 16 bases lay between the germline ends. The length of the CDR3 is 14 residues. The CDR3 sequence is CSASQDAAHDTQYF. In DNA form, the CDR3 reads TGCAGTGCTAGCCAGGACGCCGCCCACGATACGCAGTATTTT.